Described below is a single TCR beta chain sequence and its context. Its specificity is not known. The J segment lost 4 bases and the V segment lost 6 bases, leaving 10 bases of the junction unmatched. This CDR3 spans 16 amino acids. This record belongs to a study of T-cell reconstitution after alpha-beta-depleted transplantation in children. A TCRbeta library incorporating unique molecular identifiers was prepared. Via MiXCR, TCRdb re-called the PCR reads, giving one row per CDR3 protein. Here the sample spans a few hundred thousand distinct CDR3 sequences, around 13% being singletons. General observations from the study: T-cell counts and diversity at one year post-transplant came mainly from newly produced T cells. Expanded clones from the graft, numbering several hundred, reportedly supplied alpha-beta T cells about two months after transplant.

This rearrangement joins TRBV12-3 or TRBV12-4 to TRBJ2-1; 9 positions match TRBD2. The clonotype originates from a male patient under 18 who had a stem cell transplant for acute myeloid leukemia, so the T cells may come from the graft donor. This material consisted of PBMCs, mostly from graft donor cells, taken 360 days after TCRalphabeta/CD19-depleted stem cell transplant. CDR3 coding DNA: TGTGCCAGCAGCAGGAAAGCGGGAGGTGGGTACAATGAGCAGTTCTTC. The encoded protein is CASSRKAGGGYNEQFF.